This TCR beta chain stems from a study of blood T cell repertoires in COVID-19. On the study more broadly: Donors in the United States, Italy and Spain gave samples during acute or convalescent COVID-19. PBMCs, B-cell-depleted T cells, or T cells were the source of the cDNA or gDNA that made up the material.

Original processing methods: Amplification of reference gene primers provided the estimated nucleated cell counts. The table came from immunoSEQ multiplex PCR; TCRdb's copy has only in-frame clones and leaves some out. The V and J calls and clone size are taken from that table; D and trimming were inferred from the DNA. The sample consists of approximately 15,000 clones, around 90% of them appearing once. On this clone: Compared with germline, one end of the junction differs, possibly owing to a read error.

This CDR3 is 13 amino acids long. CDR1 and CDR2 (germline): SGHTA, FQGNSA. The V and J genes are TRBV7-2 and TRBJ2-2; D perhaps matches TRBD2 (5 bases). The source material was peripheral blood. The receptor was derived from a man aged 45-60 years with active COVID-19. The CDR3 DNA reads as TGTGCCAGCAGCAAGACTATGACCGGGAAGCTGTTTTTT. Amino acid sequence: CASSKTMTGKLFF.